This T cell receptor (beta chain) was sequenced in a study of T cells in Graves' hyperthyroidism and ophthalmopathy. Findings and limits, study-wide: Ophthalmopathy was identified by the model a median around 6 months ahead of onset. In blood, most of the thyroid clonotypes expanded above 0.001 were also present. Classification by a 13 V-J model distinguished ophthalmopathy from stable hyperthyroidism.

The trim removed 1 base at V and 0 bases at J, leaving 6 bases unmatched. The CDR3 sequence is 18 residues long. In germline, CDR1 is SGDLS, CDR2 YYNGEE. Clinical symptoms, serum thyroxine, TRAb, thyroid ultrasound and orbital computed tomography informed diagnoses. The TCR beta CDR3 regions underwent amplification using RNA transcripts as the source. HTBI primers were used for first-round RT-PCR of the TCR CDR3. TCRdb itself ran the multiplex PCR reads through MiXCR, one entry per CDR3 protein. Altogether more than 500,000 distinct CDR3 sequences are present, more than 15% being singletons, with the ten largest covering about 31%. Notes on this clonotype: The antigen is not known.

Sequencing was carried out using blood. V and J are TRBV9 and TRBJ1-3; TRBD1 aligns across 11 bases. This clonotype was obtained from a woman under 40 with Graves' ophthalmopathy. CDR3 amino acids: CASSVNPGQGASGNTIYF. The CDR3 coding sequence is TGTGCCAGCAGCGTAAACCCCGGACAGGGGGCCTCTGGAAACACCATATATTTT.